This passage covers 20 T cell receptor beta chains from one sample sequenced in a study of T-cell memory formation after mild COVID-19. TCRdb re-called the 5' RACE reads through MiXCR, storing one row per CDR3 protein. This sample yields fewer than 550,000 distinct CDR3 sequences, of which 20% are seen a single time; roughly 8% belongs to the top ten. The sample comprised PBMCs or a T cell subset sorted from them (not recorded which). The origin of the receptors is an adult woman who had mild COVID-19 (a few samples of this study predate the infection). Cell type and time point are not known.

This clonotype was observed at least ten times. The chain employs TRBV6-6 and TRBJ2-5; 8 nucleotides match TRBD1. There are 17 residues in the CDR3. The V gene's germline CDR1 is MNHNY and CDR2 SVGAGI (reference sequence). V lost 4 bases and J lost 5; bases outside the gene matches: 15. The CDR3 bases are TGTGCCAGCAGTTTAAAGGACAGGGCAGGGGTAAGGGAGACCCAGTACTTC. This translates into CASSLKDRAGVRETQYF.

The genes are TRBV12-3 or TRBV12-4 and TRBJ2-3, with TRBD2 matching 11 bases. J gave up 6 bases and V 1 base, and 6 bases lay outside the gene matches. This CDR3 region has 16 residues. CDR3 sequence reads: CASSLVPSGGLDTQYF. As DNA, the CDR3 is TGTGCCAGCAGTTTAGTCCCTAGCGGGGGGTTGGATACGCAGTATTTT.

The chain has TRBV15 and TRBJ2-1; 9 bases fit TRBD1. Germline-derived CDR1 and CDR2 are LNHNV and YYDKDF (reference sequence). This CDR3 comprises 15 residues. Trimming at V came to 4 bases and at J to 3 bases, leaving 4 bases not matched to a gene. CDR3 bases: TGTGCCACCAGCACAAGACAGGGGGACTACAATGAGCAGTTCTTC. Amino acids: CATSTRQGDYNEQFF. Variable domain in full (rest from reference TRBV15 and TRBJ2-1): DAMVIQNPRYQVTQFGKPVTLSCSQTLNHNVMYWYQQKSSQAPKLLFHYYDKDFNNEADTPDNFQSRRPNTSFCFLDIRSPGLGDTAMYLCATSTRQGDYNEQFFGPGTRLTVL.

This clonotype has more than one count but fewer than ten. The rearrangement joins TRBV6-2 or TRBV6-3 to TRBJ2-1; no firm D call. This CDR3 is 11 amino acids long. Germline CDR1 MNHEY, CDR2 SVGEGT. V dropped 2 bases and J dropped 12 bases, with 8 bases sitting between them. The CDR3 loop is CASSYLDLQFF. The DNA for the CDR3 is TGTGCCAGCAGTTACCTAGACTTGCAGTTCTTC.

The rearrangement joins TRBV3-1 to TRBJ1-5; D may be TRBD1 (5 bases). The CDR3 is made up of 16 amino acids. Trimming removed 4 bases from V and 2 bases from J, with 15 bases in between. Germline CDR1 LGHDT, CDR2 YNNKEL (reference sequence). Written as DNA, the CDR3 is TGTGCCAGCAGCCCACTGGGACCCGGGGGCAATCAGCCCCAGCATTTT. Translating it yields CASSPLGPGGNQPQHF.

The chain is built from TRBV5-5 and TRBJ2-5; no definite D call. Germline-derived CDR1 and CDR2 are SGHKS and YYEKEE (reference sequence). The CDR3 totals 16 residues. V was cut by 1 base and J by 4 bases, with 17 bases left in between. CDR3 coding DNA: TGTGCCAGCAGCTTGATCGTCAGTCTTCCGGGAGAGACCCAGTACTTC. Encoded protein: CASSLIVSLPGETQYF.

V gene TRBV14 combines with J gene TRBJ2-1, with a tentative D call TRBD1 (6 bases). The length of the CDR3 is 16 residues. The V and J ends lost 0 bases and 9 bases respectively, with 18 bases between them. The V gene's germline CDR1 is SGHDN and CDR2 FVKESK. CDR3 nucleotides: TGTGCCAGCAGCCAAGATGTACAGGGAACATGGGGTGAGCAGTTCTTC. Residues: CASSQDVQGTWGEQFF.

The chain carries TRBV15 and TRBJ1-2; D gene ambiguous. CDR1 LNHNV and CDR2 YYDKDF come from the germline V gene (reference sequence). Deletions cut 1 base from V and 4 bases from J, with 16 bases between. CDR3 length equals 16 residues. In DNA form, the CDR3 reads TGTGCCACCAGCAGAGGAGTAGGCAGGAAGGTCTATGGCTACACCTTC. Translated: CATSRGVGRKVYGYTF.

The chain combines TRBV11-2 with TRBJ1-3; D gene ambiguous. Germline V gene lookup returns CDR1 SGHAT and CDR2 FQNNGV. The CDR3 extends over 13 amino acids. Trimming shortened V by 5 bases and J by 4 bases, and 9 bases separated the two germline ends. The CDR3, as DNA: TGTGCCAGCAGCCCAAGTTGGGGAAACACCATATATTTT. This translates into CASSPSWGNTIYF. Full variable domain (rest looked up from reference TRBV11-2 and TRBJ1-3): EAGVAQSPRYKIIEKRQSVAFWCNPISGHATLYWYQQILGQGPKLLIQFQNNGVVDDSQLPKDRFSAERLKGVDSTLKIQPAKLEDSAVYLCASSPSWGNTIYFGEGSWLTVV.

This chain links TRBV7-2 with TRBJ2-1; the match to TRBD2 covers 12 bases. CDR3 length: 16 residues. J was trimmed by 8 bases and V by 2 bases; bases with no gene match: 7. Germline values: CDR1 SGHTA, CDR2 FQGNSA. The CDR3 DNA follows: TGTGCCAGCAGCTTAATGCTAGCGGGGGGGCCTCATGAGCAGTTCTTC. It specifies CASSLMLAGGPHEQFF. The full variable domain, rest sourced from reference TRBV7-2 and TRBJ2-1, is GAGVSQSPSNKVTEKGKDVELRCDPISGHTALYWYRQSLGQGLEFLIYFQGNSAPDKSGLPSDRFSAERTGGSVSTLTIQRTQQEDSAVYLCASSLMLAGGPHEQFFGPGTRLTVL.

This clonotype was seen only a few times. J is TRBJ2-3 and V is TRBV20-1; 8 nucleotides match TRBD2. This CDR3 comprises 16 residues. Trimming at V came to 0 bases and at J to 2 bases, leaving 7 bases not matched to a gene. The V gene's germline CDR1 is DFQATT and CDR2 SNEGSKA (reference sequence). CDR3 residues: CSARDGSGSPTDTQYF. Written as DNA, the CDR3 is TGCAGTGCTAGAGATGGGAGCGGGAGTCCCACAGATACGCAGTATTTT.

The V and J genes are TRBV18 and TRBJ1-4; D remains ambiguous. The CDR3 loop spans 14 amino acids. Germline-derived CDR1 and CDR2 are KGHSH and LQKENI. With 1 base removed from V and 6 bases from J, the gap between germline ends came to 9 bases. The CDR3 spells CASSPRTTDEKLFF. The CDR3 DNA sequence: TGTGCCAGCTCACCACGAACAACCGATGAAAAACTGTTTTTT.

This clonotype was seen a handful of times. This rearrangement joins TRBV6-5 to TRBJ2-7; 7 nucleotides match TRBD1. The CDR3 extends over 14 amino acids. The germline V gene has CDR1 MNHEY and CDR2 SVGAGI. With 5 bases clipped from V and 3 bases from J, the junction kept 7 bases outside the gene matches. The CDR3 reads CASSKTGKRYEQYF. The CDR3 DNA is TGTGCCAGCAGTAAGACAGGGAAACGCTACGAGCAGTACTTC.

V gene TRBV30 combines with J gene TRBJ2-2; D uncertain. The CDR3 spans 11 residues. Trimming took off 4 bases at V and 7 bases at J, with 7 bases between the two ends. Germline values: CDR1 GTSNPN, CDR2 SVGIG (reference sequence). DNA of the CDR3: TGTGCCTGGACAGCGTTCGGGGAGCTGTTTTTT. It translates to CAWTAFGELFF.

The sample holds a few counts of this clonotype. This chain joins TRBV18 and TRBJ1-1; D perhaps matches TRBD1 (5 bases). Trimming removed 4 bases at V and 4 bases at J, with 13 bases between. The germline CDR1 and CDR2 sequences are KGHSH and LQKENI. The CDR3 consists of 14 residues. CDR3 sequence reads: CASSRDATSTEAFF. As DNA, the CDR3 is TGTGCCAGCTCACGGGACGCTACGAGCACTGAAGCTTTCTTT.

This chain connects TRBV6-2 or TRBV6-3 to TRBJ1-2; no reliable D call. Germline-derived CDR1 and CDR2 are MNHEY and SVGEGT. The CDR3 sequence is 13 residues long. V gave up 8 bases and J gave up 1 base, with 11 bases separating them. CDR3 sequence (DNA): TGTGCCAGCCGGAACTCTAATAACTATGGCTACACCTTC. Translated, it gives CASRNSNNYGYTF.

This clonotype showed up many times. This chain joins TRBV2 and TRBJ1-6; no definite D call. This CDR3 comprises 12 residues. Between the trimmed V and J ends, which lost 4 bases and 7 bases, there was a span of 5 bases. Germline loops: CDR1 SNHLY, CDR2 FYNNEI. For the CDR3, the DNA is TGTGCCAGCAGTGTATCGAATTCACCCCTCCACTTT. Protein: CASSVSNSPLHF. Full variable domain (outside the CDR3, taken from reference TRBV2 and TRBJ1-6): EPEVTQTPSHQVTQMGQEVILRCVPISNHLYFYWYRQILGQKVEFLVSFYNNEISEKSEIFDDQFSVERPDGSNFTLKIRSTKLEDSAMYFCASSVSNSPLHFGNGTRLTVT.

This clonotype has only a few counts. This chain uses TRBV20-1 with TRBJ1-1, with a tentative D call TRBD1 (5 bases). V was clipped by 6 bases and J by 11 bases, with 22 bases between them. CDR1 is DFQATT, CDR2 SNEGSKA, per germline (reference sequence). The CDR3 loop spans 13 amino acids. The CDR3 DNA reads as TGCAGTGCCGACCTACCAGGGTTAGAAGAGGCTTTCTTT. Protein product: CSADLPGLEEAFF.

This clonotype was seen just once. The CDR3 here is CASSQRGQDEQFF. CDR3 in DNA: TGTGCCAGCAGCCAAAGGGGCCAGGATGAGCAGTTCTTC. The J gene is TRBJ2-1, the V gene TRBV4-2, with D possibly matching TRBD1 (5 bases). The V end lost 2 bases, the J end lost 8 bases, and 10 bases lay between the germline ends. Germline lookup yields CDR1 LGHNA and CDR2 YNFKEQ. The CDR3 is made up of 13 amino acids.

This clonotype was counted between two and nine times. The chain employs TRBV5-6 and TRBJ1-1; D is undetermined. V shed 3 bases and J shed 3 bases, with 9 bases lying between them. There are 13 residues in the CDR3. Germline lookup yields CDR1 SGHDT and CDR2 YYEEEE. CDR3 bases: TGTGCCAGCAGCTATGGTAGGGACACTGAAGCTTTCTTT. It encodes CASSYGRDTEAFF.